This T cell receptor beta chain was observed in a study of blood T cell repertoires in COVID-19. The data were produced by immunoSEQ multiplex PCR, yet TCRdb's version contains in-frame clones alone and is incomplete. The repertoire holds a few hundred thousand clones, with roughly 87% as singletons. This CDR3 comprises 14 residues. Trimming at V came to 6 bases and at J to 5 bases, leaving 8 bases not matched to a gene. Germline V gene data show CDR1 as MNHEY and CDR2 as SVGEGT. V usage is TRBV6-2 or TRBV6-3 and J usage is TRBJ2-5; 8 positions match TRBD2. Sequences were obtained from PBMCs or T cells enriched from blood (not recorded which). The TCR originated in a woman aged 25 to 45 who had recovered from COVID-19. The DNA for the CDR3 is TGTGCCAGCAGCAGTCGGCGGGGGGAGGAGACCCAGTACTTC. Amino acids: CASSSRRGEETQYF.